This entry is about one T cell receptor (beta chain). This sample is part of a study of blood T cell repertoires in COVID-19. Study at large: Collection of acute and convalescent COVID-19 samples took place in the United States, Italy and Spain. From T cells, B-cell-depleted T cells, or PBMCs came the material, which was cDNA or gDNA.

Germline assignment: CDR1 SGDLS and CDR2 YYNGEE. V was trimmed by 3 bases and J by 8 bases, leaving 20 bases between them. The CDR3 loop spans 16 amino acids. In the original analysis: The authors estimated nucleated cell counts from reference gene primer amplification. TCRdb keeps only in-frame clones here, not all; method: immunoSEQ multiplex PCR. The D gene and trimming were derived from the DNA, and the V and J assignments and clone size from that table. The data show roughly 280,000 clones, around 90% seen once. The sequenced sample was PBMCs or T cells enriched from blood (not recorded which). The genes are TRBV9 and TRBJ1-4, with D maybe TRBD1 (6 bases). This TCR was recovered from a middle-aged man who had been exposed to COVID-19. CDR3 region: CASSASGTRIGEKLFF. For the CDR3, the DNA is TGTGCCAGCAGCGCCTCCGGGACACGGATTGGAGAAAAACTGTTTTTT. The full variable domain, its missing parts supplied by reference TRBV9 and TRBJ1-4, is DSGVTQTPKHLITATGQRVTLRCSPRSGDLSVYWYQQSLDQGLQFLIQYYNGEERAKGNILERFSAQQFPDLHSELNLSSLELGDSALYFCASSASGTRIGEKLFFGSGTQLSVL.